This T cell receptor (beta chain) stems from a study of blood T cells in healthy people across ages. Study-wide results and caveats: It was not known whether donors were CMV positive (a possible confounder of expanded clonotype changes).

Trimming pared 1 base from V and 0 bases from J, leaving 9 bases between. The CDR3 spans 15 residues. CDR1 is SNHLY and CDR2 is FYNNEI in the germline V gene. Investigators took around 10 milliliters of peripheral blood from every donor. The authors ran a second PCR of about 7 to 11 cycles using a sample-barcoded 5' primer and a J-beta primer mix. Template switching added a 12-random-nucleotide identifier to every cDNA molecule. TCRdb fed the 5' RACE reads into MiXCR, producing one record per CDR3 protein. The data contain some 1.4 million distinct CDR3 sequences, roughly 40% of them singletons. As to this clonotype: Antigen unknown.

The chain recombines TRBV2 with TRBJ1-2, with no clear D. This clonotype originated in a young woman in good health. Input material: blood. CDR3 protein: CASSEEVFSNYGYTF. For the CDR3, the DNA is TGTGCCAGCAGTGAAGAGGTGTTTTCTAACTATGGCTACACCTTC.